What follows is one TCR beta chain and its context. Its target is unknown. This sample stems from a study of cytomegalovirus exposure and HLA in healthy donors. Study summary: Unique TCRs from HLA-typed donors, 80 million to 100 million of them, were held in an early data release.

60 Vbeta and 13 Jbeta primers were used in PCR. Per the original data handling: A later analysis counted 65 million to 80 million unique TCR beta chains, some 12 million shared. Profiling relied on immunoSEQ multiplex PCR, and the TCRdb table lists in-frame clones only, not all of them. That table furnishes V, J and clone size, whereas the DNA furnished D and trimming. This table holds approximately 150,000 clones, 80% to 85% found once. This CDR3 has 13 residues. Trimming shortened V by 3 bases and J by 0 bases, and 3 bases separated the two germline ends. The germline V gene encodes CDR1 SGHRS and CDR2 YFSETQ. Study observations and caveats: Listed as cytomegalovirus-associated were approximately 160 TCR beta chains. Fewer than 20,000 TCR beta sequences were associated with HLA alleles at 0.05 false discovery rate in a later analysis.

This receptor was obtained from a woman in her 30s in good health and CMV-seronegative. The specimen sequenced was PBMCs. V is TRBV5-1 and J is TRBJ1-4; unclear D gene. The CDR3 sequence is CASSSATNEKLFF. In DNA, the CDR3 is TGCGCCAGCAGCTCTGCAACTAATGAAAAACTGTTTTTT.